This T cell receptor (beta chain) was identified in a study of T-cell reconstitution after alpha-beta-depleted transplantation in children (dated by TCRdb to the mid-2010s). Background for the entire study: Using TCR repertoire profiling, the study followed T-cell immune reconstitution in a quantitative way in children after TCRalphabeta/CD19-depleted allogeneic hematopoietic cell transplantation.

Results and caveats for the whole study, not just this receptor: The frequencies of hyperexpanded clones fell over the following months, and after one year, T-cell counts and TCRbeta diversity were mostly attributed to newly produced T cells. The apparently early recovery of alphabetaT-cell counts about two months after transplant reportedly depended on only several hundred rapidly expanded clones that came from non-depleted graft cells. The high TCRbeta diversity at day 60 in some patients was ascribed to recipient T cells and intrathymic progenitors that had survived conditioning.

The treatment or condition label corresponds to: allogeneic hematopoietic cell transplantation with graft depleted of TCRalphabeta T cells and CD19 B cells. Transplant recipients were children who received TCRalphabeta/CD19-depleted allogeneic hematopoietic cell grafts. The CDR3 covers 14 residues, taking in both the cysteine and the phenylalanine. Only the CDR3 DNA is retained, 42 bases long and in frame from the first base. CDR1 and CDR2 are drawn from the germline V gene: LGHNA, YSLEER. V is pruned by 3 bases and J by 5 bases, leaving 6 bases of the junction without a gene match. This clonotype occurred many times. Its specific antigen is unknown. No base-level quality is on record; no much larger clone is a single base apart. To prepare the library, PCR was applied. The sequencer was an Illumina HiSeq 2500. TCR library preparation used molecular barcoding, with unique molecular identifiers applied to normalize quantification of the TCRbeta repertoire. TCRdb passed the public sequencing reads through fastp at Q25 and MiXCR, retaining productive beta sequences. Identical CDR3 protein sequences are pooled into one entry, listed with their most common genes and DNA. The sample data list 110,000 or so distinct CDR3 sequences, and around 6.4% of these were observed just once. The ten largest clonotypes hold about 23% of the sample.

The V and J genes are TRBV4-3 and TRBJ2-7; the central 8 bases match TRBD2. This clonotype was sampled from a male patient aged 2-15 years who had a stem cell transplant for acute lymphoblastic leukemia, so the T cells may come from the graft donor. The sequences come from PBMCs, mostly from graft donor cells, collected 360 days after TCRalphabeta/CD19-depleted stem cell transplant. The bases read TGCGCCAGCAGCCACAGCGGGAGACCCCACGAGCAGTACTTC. Its translation reads: CASSHSGRPHEQYF.